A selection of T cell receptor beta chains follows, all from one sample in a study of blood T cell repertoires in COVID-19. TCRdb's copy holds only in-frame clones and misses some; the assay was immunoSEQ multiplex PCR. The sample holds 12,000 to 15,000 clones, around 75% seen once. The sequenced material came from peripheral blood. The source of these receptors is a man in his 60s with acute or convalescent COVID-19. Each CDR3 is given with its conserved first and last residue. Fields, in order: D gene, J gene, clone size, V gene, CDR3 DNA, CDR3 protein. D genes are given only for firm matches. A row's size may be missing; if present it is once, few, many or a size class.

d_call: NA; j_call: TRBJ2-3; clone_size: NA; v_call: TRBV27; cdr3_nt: TGTGCCAGCAGTTCGCGAGTTTCGTTTTACACAGATACGCAGTATTTT; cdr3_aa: CASSSRVSFYTDTQYF
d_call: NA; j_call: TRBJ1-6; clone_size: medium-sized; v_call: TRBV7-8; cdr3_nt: TGTGCCAGCAGCTTAGATGAGATTCGTTCACCCCTCCACTTT; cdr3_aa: CASSLDEIRSPLHF
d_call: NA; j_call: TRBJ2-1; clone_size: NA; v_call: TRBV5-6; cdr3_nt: TGTGCCAGCGGGCTAGCGACCTACAATGAGCAGTTCTTC; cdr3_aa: CASGLATYNEQFF
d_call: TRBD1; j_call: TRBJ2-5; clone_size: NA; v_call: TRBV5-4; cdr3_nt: TGTGCCAGCAGCTTGGACAGGGGGCAAGAGACCCAGTACTTC; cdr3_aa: CASSLDRGQETQYF
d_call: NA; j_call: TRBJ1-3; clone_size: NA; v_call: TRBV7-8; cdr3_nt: TGTGCCAGCAGCTTAGGGACAACTGGAAACACCATATATTTT; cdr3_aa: CASSLGTTGNTIYF
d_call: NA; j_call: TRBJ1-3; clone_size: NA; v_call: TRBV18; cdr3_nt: TGTGCCAGCTCACCACTTTCGGGGGGGCTCATCCCCTCTGGAAACACCATATATTTT; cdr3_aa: CASSPLSGGLIPSGNTIYF
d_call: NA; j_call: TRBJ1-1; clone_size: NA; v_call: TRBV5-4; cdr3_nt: TGTGCCAGCAGCTTTTCTCCCGGTGAAGCTTTCTTT; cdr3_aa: CASSFSPGEAFF
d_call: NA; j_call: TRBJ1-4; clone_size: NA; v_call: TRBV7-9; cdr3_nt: TGTGCCAGCAGTCCGGACAGCCAGGGGGAAAAACTGTTTTTT; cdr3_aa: CASSPDSQGEKLFF
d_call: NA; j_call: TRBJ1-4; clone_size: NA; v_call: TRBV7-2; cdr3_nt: TGTGCCAGCAGCTTGAGAGGGACACATGAAAAACTGTTTTTT; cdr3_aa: CASSLRGTHEKLFF
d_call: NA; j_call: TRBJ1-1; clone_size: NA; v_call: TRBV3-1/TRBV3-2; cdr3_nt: TGTGCCAGCAGCCAAAACAACATGAACACTGAAGCTTTCTTT; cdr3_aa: CASSQNNMNTEAFF
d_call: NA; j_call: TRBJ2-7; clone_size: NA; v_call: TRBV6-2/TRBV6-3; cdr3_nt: TGTGCCAGCAGTTACGGGGGGAGGCTTACCGAGCAGTACTTC; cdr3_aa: CASSYGGRLTEQYF
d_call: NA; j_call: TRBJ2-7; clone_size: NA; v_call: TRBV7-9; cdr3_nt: TGTGCCAGCAGCTTAGCAGCGAACTACGAGCAGTACTTC; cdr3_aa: CASSLAANYEQYF
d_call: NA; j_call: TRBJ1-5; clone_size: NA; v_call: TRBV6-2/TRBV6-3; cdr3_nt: TGTGCCAGCAGCCCCTATTCAAGAGGTCAGCCCCAGCATTTT; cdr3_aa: CASSPYSRGQPQHF
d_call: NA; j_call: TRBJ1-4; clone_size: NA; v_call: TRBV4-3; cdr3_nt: TGCGCCAGCAGCCCCCGGGGGGTAGGGGTTGGGGAAAAACTGTTTTTT; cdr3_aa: CASSPRGVGVGEKLFF
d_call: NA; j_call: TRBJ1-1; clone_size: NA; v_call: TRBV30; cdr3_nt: TGTGCCTGGAGGGGGTTCGGGGTGAACACTGAAGCTTTCTTT; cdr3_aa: CAWRGFGVNTEAFF
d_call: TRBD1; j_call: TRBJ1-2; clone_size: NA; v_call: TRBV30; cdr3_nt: TGTGCCTGGGCCGACAGGGTTGGTGGCTACACCTTC; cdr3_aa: CAWADRVGGYTF
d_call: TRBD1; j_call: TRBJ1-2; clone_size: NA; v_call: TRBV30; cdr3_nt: TGTGCCTGGAGTTTTTTCGGGACAGGGGTTTTCGGCTACACCTTC; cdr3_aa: CAWSFFGTGVFGYTF
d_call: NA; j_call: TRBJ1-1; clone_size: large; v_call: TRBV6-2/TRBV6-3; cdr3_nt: TGTGCCAGCAGTTATCGGTTTTCAGAAGCTTTCTTT; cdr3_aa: CASSYRFSEAFF
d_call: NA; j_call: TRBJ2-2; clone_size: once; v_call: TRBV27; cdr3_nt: TGTGCCAGCAGTTTATCGCGAACCGGGGAGCTGTTTTTT; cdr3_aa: CASSLSRTGELFF
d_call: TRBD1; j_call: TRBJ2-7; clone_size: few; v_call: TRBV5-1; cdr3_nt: TGCGCCAGCAGCGCCGGGACAGGGGGCTTTGGAAACGAGCAGTACTTC; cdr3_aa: CASSAGTGGFGNEQYF
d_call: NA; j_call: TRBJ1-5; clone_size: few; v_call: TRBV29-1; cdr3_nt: TGCAGCGTTGCTCTTGGAGTCAATCAGCCCCAGCATTTT; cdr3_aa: CSVALGVNQPQHF
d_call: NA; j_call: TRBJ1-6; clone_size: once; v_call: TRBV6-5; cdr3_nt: TGTGCCAGCAGCTATCTACAGGGACCCCTCCACTTT; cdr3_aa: CASSYLQGPLHF
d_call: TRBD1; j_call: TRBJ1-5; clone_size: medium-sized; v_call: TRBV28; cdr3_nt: TGTGCCAGCAGACAGGGGGAGCATCAGCCCCAGCATTTT; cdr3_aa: CASRQGEHQPQHF
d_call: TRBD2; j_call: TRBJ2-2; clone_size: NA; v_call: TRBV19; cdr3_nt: TGTGCCAGTAACACACTAGCGGGGGGGCCGGGCACCGGGGAGCTGTTTTTT; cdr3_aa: CASNTLAGGPGTGELFF
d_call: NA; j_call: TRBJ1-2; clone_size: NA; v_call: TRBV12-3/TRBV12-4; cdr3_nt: TGTGCCAGCAGACTTAGGGGTGCCCGTGGCTACACCTTC; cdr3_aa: CASRLRGARGYTF
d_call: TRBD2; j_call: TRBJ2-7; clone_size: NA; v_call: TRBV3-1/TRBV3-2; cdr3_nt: TGTGCCAGCAGCCTCCGACTAGCGGGAGGGCCCACTTCAGGTGAGCAGTACTTC; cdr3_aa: CASSLRLAGGPTSGEQYF
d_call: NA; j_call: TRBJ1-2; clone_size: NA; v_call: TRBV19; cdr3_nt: TGTGCCAGTAGCCCGACAGGAAATTCTAACTATGGCTACACCTTC; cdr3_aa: CASSPTGNSNYGYTF
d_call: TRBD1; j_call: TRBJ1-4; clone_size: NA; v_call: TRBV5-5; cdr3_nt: TGTGCCAGCAGCTGGCAGGGGGTTAATGAAAAACTGTTTTTT; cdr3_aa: CASSWQGVNEKLFF
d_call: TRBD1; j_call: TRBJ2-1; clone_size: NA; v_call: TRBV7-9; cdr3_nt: TGTGCCAGCAGCTCGACAGGGGTCTGGGAGCAGTTCTTC; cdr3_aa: CASSSTGVWEQFF
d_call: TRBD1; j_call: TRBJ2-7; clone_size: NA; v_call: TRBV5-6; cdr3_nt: TGTGCCAGCAGCCGGACAGGGAGTGCCTACGAGCAGTACTTC; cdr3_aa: CASSRTGSAYEQYF
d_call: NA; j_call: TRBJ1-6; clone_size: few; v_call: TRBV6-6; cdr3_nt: TGTGCCAGCAGTTACTCGGACAGTTCTCATTCACCCCTCCACTTT; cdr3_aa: CASSYSDSSHSPLHF
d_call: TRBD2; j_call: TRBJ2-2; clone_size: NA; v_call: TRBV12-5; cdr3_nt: TGTGCTAGTGGTTCCGGTAGCGGGAGGGCCTTATCTCACACCGGGGAGCTGTTTTTT; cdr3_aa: CASGSGSGRALSHTGELFF
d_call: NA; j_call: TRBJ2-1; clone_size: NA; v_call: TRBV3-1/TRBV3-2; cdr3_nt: TGTGCCAGCAGAGTAAGGGAGAGGCCCCGACTGGGGAATGAGCAGTTCTTC; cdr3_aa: CASRVRERPRLGNEQFF
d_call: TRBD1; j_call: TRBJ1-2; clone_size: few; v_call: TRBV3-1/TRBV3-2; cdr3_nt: TGTGCCAGCAGGGGGACAGGGGGCGGTGGCTACACCTTC; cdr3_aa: CASRGTGGGGYTF
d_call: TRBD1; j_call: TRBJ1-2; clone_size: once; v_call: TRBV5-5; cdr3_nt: TGTGCCAGCAGCGGACGGGACAGGGGGCTTTTTTATGGCTACACCTTC; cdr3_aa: CASSGRDRGLFYGYTF
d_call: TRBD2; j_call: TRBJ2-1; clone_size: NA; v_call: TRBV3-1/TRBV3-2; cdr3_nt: TGTGCCAGCAGCCCCCGATGGCTAGCGGGAACCAATGAGCAGTTCTTC; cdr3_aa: CASSPRWLAGTNEQFF
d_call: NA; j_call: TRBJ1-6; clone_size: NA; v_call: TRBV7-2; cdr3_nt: TGTGCCAGCAGCTTAGCGTCCCCTAGCCCGTTTAGCTCCTATAATTCACCCCTCCACTTT; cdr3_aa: CASSLASPSPFSSYNSPLHF
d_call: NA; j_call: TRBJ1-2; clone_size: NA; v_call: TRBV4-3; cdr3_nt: TGCGCCAGCAGCCAAGACGGGATTAGTGGCTACACCTTC; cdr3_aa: CASSQDGISGYTF
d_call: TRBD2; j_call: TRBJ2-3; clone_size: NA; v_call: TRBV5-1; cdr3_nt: TGCGCCAGCAGCAAGGGACTAGCGGAAACAGATACGCAGTATTTT; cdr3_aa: CASSKGLAETDTQYF
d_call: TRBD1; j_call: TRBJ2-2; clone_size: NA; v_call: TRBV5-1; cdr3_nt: TGCGCCAGTAAGGACAGGGGGCCGGCCGGGGAGCTGTTTTTT; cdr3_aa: CASKDRGPAGELFF
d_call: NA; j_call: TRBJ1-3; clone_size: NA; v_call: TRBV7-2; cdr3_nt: TGTGCCAGCAGCTTGTACAGCTCTCCTGGAAACACCATATATTTT; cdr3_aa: CASSLYSSPGNTIYF
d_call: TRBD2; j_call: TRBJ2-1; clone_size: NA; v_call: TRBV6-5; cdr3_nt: TGTGCCAGCAGTTACTCGAGGCGGGGGGGCAACAATGAGCAGTTCTTC; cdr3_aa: CASSYSRRGGNNEQFF
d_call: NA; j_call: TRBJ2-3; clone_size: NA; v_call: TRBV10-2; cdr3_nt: TGCGCCAGCAGTAGTTCGGTTGTAGATACGCAGTATTTT; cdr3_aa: CASSSSVVDTQYF
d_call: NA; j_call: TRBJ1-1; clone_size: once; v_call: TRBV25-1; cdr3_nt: TGTGCCAGCAGGGACGGGGGGACTGTGGCTTTCTTT; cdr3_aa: CASRDGGTVAFF
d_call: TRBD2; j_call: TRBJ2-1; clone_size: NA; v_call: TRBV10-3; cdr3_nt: TGTGCCATCAAGGGACTAGCGGCCTACAATGAGCAGTTCTTC; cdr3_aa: CAIKGLAAYNEQFF
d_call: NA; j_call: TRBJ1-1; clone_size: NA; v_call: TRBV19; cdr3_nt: TGTGCCAGTAGTTGGGGGGGCTTCCGGAACACTGAAGCTTTCTTT; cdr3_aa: CASSWGGFRNTEAFF
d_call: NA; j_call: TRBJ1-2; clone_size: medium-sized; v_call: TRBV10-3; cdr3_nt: TGTGCCATCAGCTCGCGGGGGGGGCAGGGCTACACCTTC; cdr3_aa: CAISSRGGQGYTF
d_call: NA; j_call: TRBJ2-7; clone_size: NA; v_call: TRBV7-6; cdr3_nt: TGTGCCAGCAGCCCCATCCCCGGGACTCAAAAATCTTCCTACGAGCAGTACTTC; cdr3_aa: CASSPIPGTQKSSYEQYF
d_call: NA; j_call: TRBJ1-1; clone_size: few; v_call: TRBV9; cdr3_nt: TGTGCCAGCAGCGTTCAAGGGGCGAGTACTGAAGCTTTCTTT; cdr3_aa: CASSVQGASTEAFF
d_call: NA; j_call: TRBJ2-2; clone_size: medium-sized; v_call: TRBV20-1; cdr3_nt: TGCAGTGCTGGTGACAGTCGCGGCACCGGGGAGCTGTTTTTT; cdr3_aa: CSAGDSRGTGELFF